The 5 T cell receptor beta chains reported below all come from one sample, sequenced in a study of blood T cell repertoires in COVID-19. Method: immunoSEQ multiplex PCR; TCRdb's copy keeps in-frame clones and lacks some. The sample gives about 410,000 clones, roughly nine tenths of which show up once; 1.7% is in the top ten. The source material was PBMCs or T cells enriched from blood (not recorded which). The source is a woman in her thirties who had recovered from COVID-19.

This chain uses TRBV20-1 with TRBJ1-2, with no clear D. The CDR3 spans 10 residues. CDR1 is DFQATT and CDR2 is SNEGSKA in the germline V gene (reference sequence). Trimming shortened V by 5 bases and J by 6 bases, and 7 bases separated the two germline ends. The CDR3: CSALTDGYTF. Here the CDR3 DNA reads TGCAGTGCTTTAACTGATGGCTACACCTTC.

The chain employs TRBV11-2 and TRBJ1-2, with D tentatively TRBD1 (5 bases). Trimming stripped 1 base from V and 0 bases from J, with 9 bases between. Germline V gene sequence: CDR1 SGHAT, CDR2 FQNNGV. The CDR3 is 15 residues long. CDR3 loop: CASSLGQSSNYGYTF. CDR3 DNA sequence: TGTGCCAGCAGCTTAGGACAGAGCTCTAACTATGGCTACACCTTC.

The chain recombines TRBV14 with TRBJ1-6; a weak D match, TRBD1 (5 bases). V dropped 0 bases and J dropped 7 bases, with 13 bases sitting between them. The germline V gene encodes CDR1 SGHDN and CDR2 FVKESK. This CDR3 has 16 amino acids. The CDR3 DNA reads as TGTGCCAGCAGCCAAGAGGCAGGGATGGTAAATTCACCCCTCCACTTT. Its protein is CASSQEAGMVNSPLHF.

The chain employs TRBV7-2 and TRBJ1-5; D might be TRBD1 (5 bases). Germline V gene data show CDR1 as SGHTA and CDR2 as FQGNSA. The CDR3 spans 14 residues. The V end lost 5 bases, the J end lost 7 bases, and 15 bases lay between the germline ends. The CDR3 DNA sequence: TGTGCCAGCAGCGGCCCAGGGTCTGGCCAGCCCCAGCATTTT. The encoded protein is CASSGPGSGQPQHF.

The genes are TRBV5-1 and TRBJ1-6; 9 positions match TRBD1. Looked up from germline, CDR1 is SGHRS and CDR2 is YFSETQ. Unmatched junction bases numbered 9, after V lost 3 bases and J lost 8 bases. This CDR3 contains 16 residues. CDR3 nucleotides: TGCGCCAGCAGCTCAATTCCGGGACAGGGCCATTCACCCCTCCACTTT. Residues: CASSSIPGQGHSPLHF.